This TCR beta chain is drawn from a study of blood T cell repertoires in COVID-19. Study-level information: Specimens from acute and convalescent COVID-19 originated in the United States, Italy and Spain. PBMCs, B-cell-depleted T cells, or T cells provided the cDNA or gDNA that made up the material.

Per the study methods: For nucleated cells, counts were estimated from reference gene primer amplification. Sequencing was performed with immunoSEQ multiplex PCR; in TCRdb, only in-frame clones are kept and a portion is missing. D and trimming were read from the DNA, whereas the V and J calls and clone size are those reported in that table. The sample consists of under 250,000 clones, just under 85% of them appearing once. CDR1 MDHEN and CDR2 SYDVKM come from the germline V gene. The CDR3 length is 14 residues. V was shortened by 5 bases and J by 4 bases, with 14 bases between the two germline ends. The chain is built from TRBV28 and TRBJ1-1; D may be TRBD1 (6 bases). The sequenced sample was peripheral blood. This sequence was found in a woman aged 45 to 65 with active or convalescent COVID-19. CDR3 residues: CASSRRGGATEAFF. The DNA for the CDR3 is TGTGCCAGCAGTAGGCGAGGGGGGGCCACTGAAGCTTTCTTT.